A single sample gave rise to the 27 T cell receptor beta chains below, sequenced in a study of blood T cell repertoires in COVID-19. Some clones are missing from TCRdb's copy, which holds only in-frame ones; the method was immunoSEQ multiplex PCR. The repertoire holds roughly 33,000 clones, with 80% to 90% as singletons. The sample comprised peripheral blood. The receptors originated from a human donor in a cohort sampled during active COVID-19.

This rearrangement joins TRBV7-2 to TRBJ2-5; D perhaps matches TRBD1 (6 bases). Per germline, CDR1 SGHTA and CDR2 FQGNSA. This CDR3 region has 16 residues. The V end was cut by 0 bases, the J end by 4 bases, with 15 bases between. Written as DNA, the CDR3 is TGTGCCAGCAGCTTAGCGCGCTCAGGGGCGGGAGAGACCCAGTACTTC. Translated, it gives CASSLARSGAGETQYF.

This clone was seen a single time. This sequence joins TRBV5-1 and TRBJ2-3, with 8 nucleotides matching TRBD2. Germline assignment: CDR1 SGHRS and CDR2 YFSETQ. The CDR3 totals 19 residues. V lost 0 bases to trimming and J lost 2 bases; unmatched junction nucleotides: 14. As DNA, the CDR3 is TGCGCCAGCAGCTTGGCCTGGGTAGCGGGGTCCACCAACACAGATACGCAGTATTTT. It translates to CASSLAWVAGSTNTDTQYF.

V usage is TRBV7-9 and J usage is TRBJ1-1, with 9 positions matching TRBD1. With 5 bases clipped from V and 7 bases from J, the junction kept 8 bases outside the gene matches. The CDR3 has 14 residues. Germline V gives CDR1 SEHNR, CDR2 FQNEAQ (reference sequence). The CDR3 nucleotides are TGTGCCAGCAGCGCCGGCGACAGGGGGAATGAAGCTTTCTTT. It is translated as CASSAGDRGNEAFF.

This chain joins TRBV5-8 and TRBJ2-3, with 9 nucleotides matching TRBD2. CDR1 and CDR2 (germline): SGHTS, YDEGEE. V was clipped by 0 bases and J by 4 bases; unmatched bases: 9. This CDR3 is built from 17 residues. CDR3: CASSLDRRGGAPDTQYF. The CDR3 DNA follows: TGTGCCAGCAGCTTGGACCGGCGCGGGGGGGCCCCAGATACGCAGTATTTT.

The chain has TRBV7-3 and TRBJ2-7, with 10 nucleotides matching TRBD1. Germline CDR1 and CDR2: SGHTA and FQGTGA. This CDR3 contains 16 residues. V trimming: 5 bases; J trimming: 2 bases; junction bases outside the gene matches: 9. CDR3 in amino acids: CASSPTPGTGAYEQYF. The CDR3 DNA follows: TGTGCCAGCAGCCCTACCCCCGGGACAGGGGCCTACGAGCAGTACTTC.

The chain links TRBV9 to TRBJ1-5; D not resolved. Deletions cut 0 bases from V and 0 bases from J, with 7 bases between. Germline V gene lookup returns CDR1 SGDLS and CDR2 YYNGEE. The CDR3 has 15 residues. The CDR3 DNA follows: TGTGCCAGCAGCGTAGGGGCCGATAGCAATCAGCCCCAGCATTTT. Encoded protein: CASSVGADSNQPQHF.

The chain combines TRBV6-2 or TRBV6-3 with TRBJ2-2; 8 bases line up with TRBD2. CDR1 MNHEY and CDR2 SVGEGT come from the germline V gene. There are 19 residues in the CDR3. Trimming cost V 3 bases and J 0 bases; bases outside gene matches: 12. The CDR3 region is CASSYLGTLAGPNTGELFF. In DNA form, the CDR3 reads TGTGCCAGCAGTTATTTGGGGACCTTAGCGGGACCGAACACCGGGGAGCTGTTTTTT.

The gene calls are TRBV11-2 and TRBJ2-1, with a weak D call TRBD2 (5 bases). The CDR3 covers 17 residues. V was trimmed by 0 bases and J by 3 bases, leaving 15 bases between them. CDR1 and CDR2 (germline): SGHAT, FQNNGV. The CDR3 sequence is CASSLDGESGLYNEQFF. For the CDR3, the DNA is TGTGCCAGCAGCTTAGACGGGGAGAGTGGGCTCTACAATGAGCAGTTCTTC.

V is TRBV10-1 and J is TRBJ2-7; the match to TRBD2 covers 10 bases. Looked up from germline, CDR1 is WNHNN and CDR2 is SYGVQD (reference sequence). Trimming at V came to 0 bases and at J to 1 base, leaving 15 bases not matched to a gene. CDR3 size: 20 residues. CDR3 sequence: CASSESIPQREGRWSYEQYF. CDR3 coding DNA: TGCGCCAGCAGTGAGTCGATCCCCCAGCGGGAGGGCCGGTGGTCCTACGAGCAGTACTTC.

The chain's CDR3 is CASSLATAGGPHEQYF. CDR3 nucleotide sequence: TGTGCCAGCAGTCTCGCAACAGCGGGAGGGCCCCACGAGCAGTACTTC. This chain connects TRBV7-6 to TRBJ2-7; 10 nucleotides match TRBD2. The V and J ends lost 6 bases and 5 bases, in that order; junction bases with no gene match: 13. The CDR3 totals 16 residues. Looked up from germline, CDR1 is SGHVS and CDR2 is FNYEAQ.

This chain joins TRBV18 and TRBJ2-7; D not resolved. This CDR3 comprises 15 residues. Trimming shortened V by 0 bases and J by 0 bases, and 9 bases separated the two germline ends. From germline, CDR1 is KGHSH and CDR2 LQKENI. The CDR3 loop reads CASSPPLGASYEQYF. The CDR3 nucleotides are TGTGCCAGCTCACCACCCCTAGGCGCCTCCTACGAGCAGTACTTC.

This clone appeared a few times. The V call is TRBV4-1, the J call TRBJ2-1, with 8 nucleotides matching TRBD2. Germline CDR1 MGHRA, CDR2 YSYEKL. The V and J ends lost 0 bases and 7 bases, in that order; junction bases with no gene match: 2. The CDR3 length is 14 residues. The CDR3: CASSQEGTRNEQFF. DNA for the CDR3: TGCGCCAGCAGCCAAGAAGGGACTAGAAATGAGCAGTTCTTC.

The rearrangement links TRBV27 to TRBJ2-7, with 7 positions matching TRBD2. The CDR3 has 17 residues. The ends lost 5 bases at V and 3 bases at J; junction bases unmatched: 16. The V gene's germline CDR1 is MNHEY and CDR2 SMNVEV (reference sequence). CDR3: CASSPKLGGTTGYEQYF. DNA for the CDR3: TGTGCCAGCAGTCCCAAACTCGGGGGGACTACCGGCTACGAGCAGTACTTC.

The chain couples TRBV9 to TRBJ2-3; 8 bases are a match to TRBD2. The germline V gene encodes CDR1 SGDLS and CDR2 YYNGEE. The CDR3 is 16 amino acids. V lost 0 bases to trimming and J lost 1 base; unmatched junction nucleotides: 4. In DNA, the CDR3 is TGTGCCAGCAGCGTAGGCGGGGGGTGGGGCACAGATACGCAGTATTTT. Encoded protein: CASSVGGGWGTDTQYF.

The chain employs TRBV5-1 and TRBJ2-5, with 7 bases that match TRBD1. This CDR3 spans 15 amino acids. The V and J ends lost 0 bases and 7 bases, in that order; junction bases with no gene match: 9. From germline, CDR1 is SGHRS and CDR2 YFSETQ. This chain's CDR3 is CASSLGDSRKGTQYF. The CDR3 DNA follows: TGCGCCAGCAGCTTGGGGGACAGCCGTAAAGGGACCCAGTACTTC.

This rearrangement joins TRBV4-1 to TRBJ2-7; D possibly corresponds to TRBD2 (5 bases). V was clipped by 3 bases and J by 7 bases, with 22 bases between them. CDR3 length: 16 amino acids. CDR1 is MGHRA and CDR2 is YSYEKL in the germline V gene. CDR3 DNA: TGCGCCAGCAGCCAGTCAGATTTAGGGTTTACGGGGGAGCAGTACTTC. Its protein is CASSQSDLGFTGEQYF.

This clone was counted only a few times. This CDR3 is CATGQAGGYTF. Here the CDR3 DNA reads TGCGCCACCGGACAGGCGGGAGGCTACACCTTC. The chain uses TRBV10-2 and TRBJ1-2; TRBD1 matches at 7 bases. Germline V gene sequence: CDR1 WSHSY, CDR2 SAAADI. The V segment lost 10 bases and the J segment 8 bases; nucleotides outside the gene matches: 7. The CDR3 runs 11 residues.

This clone is medium-sized. The rearrangement joins TRBV5-6 to TRBJ1-1; D call uncertain. CDR1 and CDR2 (germline): SGHDT, YYEEEE. CDR3 length: 14 amino acids. Trimming took off 4 bases at V and 0 bases at J, with 10 bases between the two ends. Here the CDR3 DNA reads TGTGCCAGCAGCCTCGGAGGGATGAACACTGAAGCTTTCTTT. Amino acids: CASSLGGMNTEAFF.

The genes are TRBV29-1 and TRBJ2-1, with 8 bases aligning to TRBD2. This CDR3 has 15 amino acids. V was pared by 2 bases and J by 10 bases, with 13 bases of the junction left unmatched. CDR1 and CDR2 (germline): SQVTM, ANQGSEA. CDR3 nucleotides: TGCAGCGTTGAACGGCCCAGCGGGGGAGTACAAGAGCAGTTCTTC. It encodes CSVERPSGGVQEQFF.

The chain employs TRBV7-2 and TRBJ2-3, with 11 bases matching TRBD2. After removal of 4 bases from V and 5 bases from J, the junction contained 5 bases not matched to a gene. In germline, CDR1 is SGHTA, CDR2 FQGNSA. The length of the CDR3 is 15 residues. The CDR3 loop reads CASSSSSGRLDTQYF. The DNA for the CDR3 is TGTGCCAGCAGCTCCTCTAGCGGGAGGCTAGATACGCAGTATTTT.

The genes are TRBV5-1 and TRBJ1-2; 8 nucleotides agree with TRBD1. The CDR3 is made up of 15 amino acids. V trimming: 1 base; J trimming: 6 bases; junction bases outside the gene matches: 8. The germline CDR1 and CDR2 sequences are SGHRS and YFSETQ. CDR3 sequence reads: CASSLKAGGTDGYTF. The CDR3 DNA reads as TGCGCCAGCAGCTTGAAGGCAGGGGGCACCGATGGCTACACCTTC.

This chain uses TRBV24-1 with TRBJ2-1; perhaps TRBD2 as D (5 bases). V lost 4 bases to trimming and J lost 0 bases, with 9 bases between them. The germline gives CDR1 KGHDR, CDR2 SFDVKD. The CDR3 contains 15 residues. Written as DNA, the CDR3 is TGTGCCACCAGTGACACCGGGGTCTCCTACAATGAGCAGTTCTTC. Amino acid sequence: CATSDTGVSYNEQFF.

The table lists this clone with a count of one. The chain has TRBV20-1 and TRBJ2-7, with D unresolved. The V end lost 3 bases, the J end lost 1 base, and 13 bases lay between the germline ends. The germline CDR1 and CDR2 sequences are DFQATT and SNEGSKA (reference sequence). The CDR3 consists of 14 residues. CDR3 sequence (DNA): TGCAGTGCTAGTCGAGGCGGCGGTTCCTACGAGCAGTACTTC. Translation: CSASRGGGSYEQYF.

Note on this clone: The sample carries other DNA sequences with the same CDR3. This rearrangement joins TRBV3-1 (or the pseudogene TRBV3-2) to TRBJ2-2; 7 bases fit TRBD2. This CDR3 has 15 amino acids. V shed 2 bases, J shed 4 bases, and the junction held 4 bases outside the gene matches. Germline values: CDR1 LGHDT, CDR2 YNNKEL (reference sequence). CDR3 in amino acids: CASSQRGRGTGELFF. Here the CDR3 DNA reads TGTGCCAGCAGCCAACGGGGGAGGGGCACCGGGGAGCTGTTTTTT.

The chain couples TRBV5-6 to TRBJ1-4; D perhaps matches TRBD1 (6 bases). This CDR3 has 15 residues. Germline CDR1 SGHDT, CDR2 YYEEEE. V shed 6 bases and J shed 4 bases, with 16 bases lying between them. The CDR3 here is CASTTKDSLNEKLFF. The CDR3 bases are TGTGCCAGCACGACTAAGGACAGTCTTAATGAAAAACTGTTTTTT. The full variable domain, in which reference TRBV5-6 and TRBJ1-4 provide the parts outside the CDR3, is DAGVTQSPTHLIKTRGQQVTLRCSPKSGHDTVSWYQQALGQGPQFIFQYYEEEERQRGNFPDRFSGHQFPNYSSELNVNALLLGDSALYLCASTTKDSLNEKLFFGSGTQLSVL.

The chain combines TRBV7-2 with TRBJ2-1; 10 positions agree with TRBD2. Germline V CDR1 and CDR2: SGHTA, FQGNSA. This CDR3 comprises 16 residues. V shed 0 bases and J 6 bases; nucleotides not matched to a gene: 5. The CDR3 sequence is CASSLAGSSGSNEQFF. Here the CDR3 DNA reads TGTGCCAGCAGCTTAGCGGGATCTAGCGGGAGCAATGAGCAGTTCTTC.

The chain has TRBV18 and TRBJ2-1; TRBD2 might be the D (6 bases). The germline gives CDR1 KGHSH, CDR2 LQKENI. The CDR3 has 14 amino acids. V lost 5 bases and J 0 bases, leaving 8 bases between the germline ends. CDR3: CASSGEVSYNEQFF. CDR3 bases: TGTGCCAGCTCAGGGGAGGTCTCCTACAATGAGCAGTTCTTC.